This T cell receptor beta chain was captured by sequencing in a study of PD-1 blockade in classical Hodgkin lymphoma. Study findings and constraints: At baseline, newly diagnosed patients reportedly showed less TCR diversity than healthy donors.

The sample's time point: newly diagnosed, previously untreated cHL patient sample. CD4+ T cells were purified from thawed PBMCs by negative selection. The assay was immunoSEQ multiplex PCR, and TCRdb's table has in-frame clones only and misses some. The table shows some 34,000 clones, with roughly 90% occurring only once. In this sample, this clone turned up a few times. Its specificity is unknown. CDR3 length equals 13 residues. V gave up 3 bases and J gave up 6 bases, with 9 bases separating them. Germline-derived CDR1 and CDR2 are SNHLY and FYNNEI. The source is a human donor with classical Hodgkin lymphoma. The rearrangement links TRBV2 to TRBJ1-5; D possibly corresponds to TRBD1 (5 bases). Sample: CD4+ T cells from blood. In nucleotides, the CDR3 is TGTGCCAGCAGTGACAGGGTCAGTCAGCCCCAGCATTTT. Translating gives CASSDRVSQPQHF.